This TCR beta chain is drawn from a study of T-cell reconstitution after alpha-beta-depleted transplantation in children. Study-wide results and caveats: T cells produced anew were the main source of T-cell counts and diversity one year after transplant. TCRbeta diversity was high at day 60 in some patients (a result of surviving recipient T cells and thymic progenitors).

During its preparation, the TCRbeta library received unique molecular identifiers. A single record per CDR3 protein comes from TCRdb applying MiXCR to the PCR reads. The sample lists about 200,000 distinct CDR3 sequences; approximately 7% were seen once. As to this clonotype: The antigen is not known.

The origin of this receptor is a boy aged 2 to 10 with acute lymphoblastic leukemia, due to receive a stem cell transplant. The sample was PBMCs, taken before TCRalphabeta/CD19-depleted stem cell transplant.

The CDR3 DNA reads as TGTGCCAGCAACCCAGCCCAGAATCCGAGGTACGAGCAGTACTTC. Translation gives CASNPAQNPRYEQYF. This chain uses TRBV11-2 with TRBJ2-7; no clear D. The germline CDR1 and CDR2 sequences are SGHAT and FQNNGV. CDR3 size: 15 residues. V dropped 7 bases and J dropped 4 bases, with 20 bases sitting between them. The full variable domain, its missing parts supplied by reference TRBV11-2 and TRBJ2-7, is EAGVAQSPRYKIIEKRQSVAFWCNPISGHATLYWYQQILGQGPKLLIQFQNNGVVDDSQLPKDRFSAERLKGVDSTLKIQPAKLEDSAVYLCASNPAQNPRYEQYFGPGTRLTVT.